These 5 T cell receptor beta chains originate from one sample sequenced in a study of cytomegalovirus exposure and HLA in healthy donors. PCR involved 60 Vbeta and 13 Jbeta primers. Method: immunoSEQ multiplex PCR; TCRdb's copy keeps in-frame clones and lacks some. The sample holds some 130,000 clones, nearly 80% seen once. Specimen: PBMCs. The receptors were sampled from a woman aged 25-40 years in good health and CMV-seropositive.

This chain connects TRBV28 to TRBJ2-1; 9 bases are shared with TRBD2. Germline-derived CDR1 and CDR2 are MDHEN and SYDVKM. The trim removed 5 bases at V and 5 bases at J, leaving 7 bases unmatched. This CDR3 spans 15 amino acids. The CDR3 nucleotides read TGTGCCAGCAGTGTGAGGGCTAGCGGGGACAATGAGCAGTTCTTC. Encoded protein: CASSVRASGDNEQFF.

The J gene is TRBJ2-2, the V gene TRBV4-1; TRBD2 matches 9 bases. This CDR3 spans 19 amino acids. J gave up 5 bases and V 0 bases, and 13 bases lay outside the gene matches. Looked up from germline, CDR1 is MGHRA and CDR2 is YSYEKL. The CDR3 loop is CASSQDDPRLAGRTGELFF. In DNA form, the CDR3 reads TGCGCCAGCAGCCAAGACGACCCTCGCCTAGCGGGGAGGACCGGGGAGCTGTTTTTT.

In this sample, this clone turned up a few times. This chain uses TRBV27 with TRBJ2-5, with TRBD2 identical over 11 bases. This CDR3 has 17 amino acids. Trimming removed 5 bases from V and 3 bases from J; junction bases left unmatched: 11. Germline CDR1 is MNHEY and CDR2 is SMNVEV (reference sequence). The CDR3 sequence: CASSLSPLSGGEETQYF. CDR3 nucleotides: TGTGCCAGCAGTCTTTCGCCCCTTAGCGGGGGGGAAGAGACCCAGTACTTC.

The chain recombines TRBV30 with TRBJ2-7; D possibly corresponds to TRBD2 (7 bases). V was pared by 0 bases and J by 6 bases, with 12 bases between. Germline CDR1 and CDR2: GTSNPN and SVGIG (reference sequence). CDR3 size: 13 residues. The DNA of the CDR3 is TGTGCCTGGAGTGTTTATGCGGGGGCCGAGCAGTACTTC. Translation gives CAWSVYAGAEQYF.

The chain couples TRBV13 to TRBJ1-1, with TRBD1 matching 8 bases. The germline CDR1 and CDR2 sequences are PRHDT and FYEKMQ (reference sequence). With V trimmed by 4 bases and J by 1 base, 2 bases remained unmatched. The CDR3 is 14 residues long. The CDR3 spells CASSSTGANTEAFF. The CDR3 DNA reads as TGTGCCAGCAGCTCGACAGGGGCGAACACTGAAGCTTTCTTT.